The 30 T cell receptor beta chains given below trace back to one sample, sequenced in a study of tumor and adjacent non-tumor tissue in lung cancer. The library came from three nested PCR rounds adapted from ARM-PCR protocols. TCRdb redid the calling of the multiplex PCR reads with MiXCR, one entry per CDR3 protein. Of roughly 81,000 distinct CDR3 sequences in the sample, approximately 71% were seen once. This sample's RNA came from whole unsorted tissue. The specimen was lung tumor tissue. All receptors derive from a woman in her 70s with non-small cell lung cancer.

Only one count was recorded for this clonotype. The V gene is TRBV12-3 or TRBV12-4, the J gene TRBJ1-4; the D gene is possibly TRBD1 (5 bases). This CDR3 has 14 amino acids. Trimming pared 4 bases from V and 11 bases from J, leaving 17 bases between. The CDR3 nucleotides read TGTGCCAGCAGTTGGACATCGGCTAATGGCAAACTGTTTTTT. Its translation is CASSWTSANGKLFF.

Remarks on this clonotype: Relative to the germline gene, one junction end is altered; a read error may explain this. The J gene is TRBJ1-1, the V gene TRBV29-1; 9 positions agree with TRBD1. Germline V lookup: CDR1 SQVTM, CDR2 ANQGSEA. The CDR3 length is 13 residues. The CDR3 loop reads CRGQGQTNTEDFF. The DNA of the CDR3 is TGCAGGGGACAGGGACAGACGAACACTGAAGATTTTTTT.

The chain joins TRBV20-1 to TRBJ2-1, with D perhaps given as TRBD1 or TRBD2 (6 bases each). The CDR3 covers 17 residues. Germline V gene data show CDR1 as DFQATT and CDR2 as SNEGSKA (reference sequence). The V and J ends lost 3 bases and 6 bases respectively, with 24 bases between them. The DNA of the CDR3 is TGCAGTGCTAGTGGCAGTGGGGGCTGGAGGGGAAGCAATGAGCAGTTCTTC. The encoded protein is CSASGSGGWRGSNEQFF.

The CDR3 DNA follows: TGTGCCAGCAGCTATACCGCGAGCGTCTACGAGCAGTACTTC. It encodes CASSYTASVYEQYF. The chain recombines TRBV5-5 with TRBJ2-7; D ambiguous. Between the trimmed V and J ends, which lost 3 bases and 3 bases, there was a span of 13 bases. Germline V CDR1 and CDR2: SGHKS, YYEKEE (reference sequence). The CDR3 runs 14 residues.

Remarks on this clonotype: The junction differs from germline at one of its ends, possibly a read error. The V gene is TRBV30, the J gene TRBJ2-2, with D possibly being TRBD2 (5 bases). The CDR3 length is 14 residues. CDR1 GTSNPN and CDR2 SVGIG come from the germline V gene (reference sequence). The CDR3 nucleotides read TGTGACTGGAGTGTACGGGCGAACACCGGGGAGCTGTTATTT. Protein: CDWSVRANTGELLF. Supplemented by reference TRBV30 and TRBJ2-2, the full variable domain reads SQTIHQWPATLVQPVGSPLSLECTVEGTSNPNLYWYRQAAGRGLQLLFYSVGIGQISSEVPQNLSASRPQDRQFILSSKKLLLSDSGFYLCDWSVRANTGELLFGEGSRLTVL.

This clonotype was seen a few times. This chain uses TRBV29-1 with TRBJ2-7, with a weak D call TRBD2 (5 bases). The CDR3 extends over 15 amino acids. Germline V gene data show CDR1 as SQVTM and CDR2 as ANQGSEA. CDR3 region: CVGRLGPSPSYEQYF. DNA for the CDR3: TGCGTTGGACGGTTAGGGCCTAGCCCCTCCTACGAGCAGTACTTC.

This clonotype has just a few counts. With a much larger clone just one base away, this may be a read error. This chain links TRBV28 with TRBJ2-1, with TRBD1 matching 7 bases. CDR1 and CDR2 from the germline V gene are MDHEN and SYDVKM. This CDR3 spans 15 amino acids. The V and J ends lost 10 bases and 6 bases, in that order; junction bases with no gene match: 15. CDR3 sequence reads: CANSPRGRLPNEQFF. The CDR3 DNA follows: TGTGCCAACAGCCCAAGGGGGCGTTTACCCAATGAGCAGTTCTTC.

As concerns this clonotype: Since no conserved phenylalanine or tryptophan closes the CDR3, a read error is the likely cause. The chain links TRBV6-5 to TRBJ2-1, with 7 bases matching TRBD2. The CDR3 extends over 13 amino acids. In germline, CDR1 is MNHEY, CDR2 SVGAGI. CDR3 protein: CASSYSRLASQFL. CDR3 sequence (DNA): TGTGCCAGTAGTTACTCTCGACTAGCTTCACAGTTCTTG.

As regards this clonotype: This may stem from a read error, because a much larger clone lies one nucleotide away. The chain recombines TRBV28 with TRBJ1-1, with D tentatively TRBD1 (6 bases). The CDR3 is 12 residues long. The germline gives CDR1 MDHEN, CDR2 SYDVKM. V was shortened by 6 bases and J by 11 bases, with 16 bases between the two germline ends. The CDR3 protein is CASSAGTIDAFF. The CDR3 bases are TGTGCCAGCAGCGCCGGGACAATCGATGCTTTCTTT.

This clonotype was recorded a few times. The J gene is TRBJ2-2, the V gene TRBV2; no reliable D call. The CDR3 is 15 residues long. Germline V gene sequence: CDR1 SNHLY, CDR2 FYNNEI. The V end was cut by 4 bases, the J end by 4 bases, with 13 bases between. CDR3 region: CASSGRRLRTGELFF. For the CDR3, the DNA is TGTGCCAGCAGTGGTAGGAGACTCCGCACCGGGGAGCTGTTTTTT.

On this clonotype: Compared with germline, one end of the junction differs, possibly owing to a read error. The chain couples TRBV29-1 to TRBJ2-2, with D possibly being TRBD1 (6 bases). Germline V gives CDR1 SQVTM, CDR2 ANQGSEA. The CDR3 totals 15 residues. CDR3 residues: CSVPQGAGDTGELLF. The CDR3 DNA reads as TGCAGTGTTCCACAGGGTGCCGGGGACACCGGGGAGCTGCTTTTT.

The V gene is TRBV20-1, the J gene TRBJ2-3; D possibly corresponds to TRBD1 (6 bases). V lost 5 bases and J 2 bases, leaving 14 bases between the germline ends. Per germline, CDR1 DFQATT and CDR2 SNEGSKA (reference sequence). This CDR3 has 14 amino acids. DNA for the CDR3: TGCAGTGCTCCTCGGACAGATTCCACAGATACGCAGTATTTT. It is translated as CSAPRTDSTDTQYF.

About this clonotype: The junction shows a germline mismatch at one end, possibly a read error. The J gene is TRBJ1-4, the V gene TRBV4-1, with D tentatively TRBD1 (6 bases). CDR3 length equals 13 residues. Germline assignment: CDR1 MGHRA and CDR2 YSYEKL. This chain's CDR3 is CASRGGTSEKQSF. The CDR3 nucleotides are TGCGCCAGTAGGGGGGGCACTTCCGAAAAACAGTCTTTT.

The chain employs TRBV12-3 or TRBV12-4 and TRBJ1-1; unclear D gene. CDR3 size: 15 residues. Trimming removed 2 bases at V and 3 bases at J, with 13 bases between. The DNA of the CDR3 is TGTGCCAGCAGTTTATTGGAACCTGGGGACACTGAAGCTTTCTTT. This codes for CASSLLEPGDTEAFF.

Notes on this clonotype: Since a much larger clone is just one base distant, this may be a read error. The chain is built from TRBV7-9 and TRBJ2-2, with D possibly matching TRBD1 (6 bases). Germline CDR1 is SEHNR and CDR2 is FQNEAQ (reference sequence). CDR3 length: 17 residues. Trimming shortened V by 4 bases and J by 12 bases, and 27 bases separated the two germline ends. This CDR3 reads CASSSVPVSLGAGKLFF. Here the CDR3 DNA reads TGTGCCAGCAGCTCGGTCCCGGTCAGCCTGGGGGCTGGGAAGCTGTTTTTT. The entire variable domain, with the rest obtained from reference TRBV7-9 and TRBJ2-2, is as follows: DTGVSQNPRHKITKRGQNVTFRCDPISEHNRLYWYRQTLGQGPEFLTYFQNEAQLEKSRLLSDRFSAERPKGSFSTLEIQRTEQGDSAMYLCASSSVPVSLGAGKLFFGEGSRLTVL.

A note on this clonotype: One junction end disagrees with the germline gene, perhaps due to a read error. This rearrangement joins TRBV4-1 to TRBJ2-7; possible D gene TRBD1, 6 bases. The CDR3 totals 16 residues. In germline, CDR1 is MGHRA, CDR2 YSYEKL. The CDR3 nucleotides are TGCACCAGCAGCCAAGAATACAGGGAATACTATTATGAGCAGTACTTC. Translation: CTSSQEYREYYYEQYF.

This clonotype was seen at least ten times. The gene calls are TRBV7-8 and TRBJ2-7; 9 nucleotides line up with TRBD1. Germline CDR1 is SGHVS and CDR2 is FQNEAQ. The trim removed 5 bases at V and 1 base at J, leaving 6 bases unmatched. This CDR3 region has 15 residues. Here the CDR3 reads CASSPTGGQSYEQYF. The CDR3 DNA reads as TGTGCCAGCAGCCCGACAGGGGGTCAGTCCTACGAGCAGTACTTC. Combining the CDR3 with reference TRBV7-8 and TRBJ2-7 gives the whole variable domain GAGVSQSPRYKVAKRGQDVALRCDPISGHVSLFWYQQALGQGPEFLTYFQNEAQLDKSGLPSDRFFAERPEGSVSTLKIQRTQQEDSAVYLCASSPTGGQSYEQYFGPGTRLTVT.

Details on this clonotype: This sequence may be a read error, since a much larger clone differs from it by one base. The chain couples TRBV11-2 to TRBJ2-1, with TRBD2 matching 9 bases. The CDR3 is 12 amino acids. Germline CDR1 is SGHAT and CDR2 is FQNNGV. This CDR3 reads CAGSPGLAEQFF. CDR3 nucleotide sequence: TGTGCCGGCAGCCCCGGACTAGCGGAGCAGTTCTTC.

The CDR3 reads CASSRSSGADIDTQYF. CDR3 nucleotides: TGCGCCAGCAGCCGTAGTTCTGGCGCAGACATAGATACGCAGTATTTT. V and J are TRBV5-1 and TRBJ2-3; no reliable D call. The V gene lost 4 bases and the J gene lost 5 bases, with 20 bases spanning the gap. Germline V gene data show CDR1 as SGHRS and CDR2 as YFSETQ. This CDR3 contains 16 residues.

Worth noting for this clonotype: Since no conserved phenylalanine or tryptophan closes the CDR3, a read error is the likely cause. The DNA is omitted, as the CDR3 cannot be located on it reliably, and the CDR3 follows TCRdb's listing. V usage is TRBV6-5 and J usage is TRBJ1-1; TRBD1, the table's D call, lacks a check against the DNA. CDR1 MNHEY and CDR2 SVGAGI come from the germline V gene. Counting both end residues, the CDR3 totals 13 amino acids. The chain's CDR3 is CASSRQGATEALL.

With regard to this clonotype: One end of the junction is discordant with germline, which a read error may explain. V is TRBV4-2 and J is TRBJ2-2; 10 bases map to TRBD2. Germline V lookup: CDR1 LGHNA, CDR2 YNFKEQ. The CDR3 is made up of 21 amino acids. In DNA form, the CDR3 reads TGTGCAAGCAGCCAAGGGCCCTCTCTTAGCGGGAGGCCCTTCATCACCGGGGAGCTGTTTTTT. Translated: CASSQGPSLSGRPFITGELFF.

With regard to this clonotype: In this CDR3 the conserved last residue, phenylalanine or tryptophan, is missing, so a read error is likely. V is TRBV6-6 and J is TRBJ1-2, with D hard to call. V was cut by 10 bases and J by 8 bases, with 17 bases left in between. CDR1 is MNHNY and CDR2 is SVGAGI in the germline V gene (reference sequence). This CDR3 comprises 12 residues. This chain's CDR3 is CANSRTVAGYTY. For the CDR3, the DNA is TGTGCCAACAGCAGAACGGTGGCCGGCTACACCTAC.

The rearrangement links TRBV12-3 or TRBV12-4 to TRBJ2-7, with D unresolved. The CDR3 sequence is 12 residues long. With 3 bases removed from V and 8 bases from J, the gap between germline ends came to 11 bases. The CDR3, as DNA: TGTGCCAGCAGTTTTGACGGATACAAGCAGTACTTC. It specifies CASSFDGYKQYF.

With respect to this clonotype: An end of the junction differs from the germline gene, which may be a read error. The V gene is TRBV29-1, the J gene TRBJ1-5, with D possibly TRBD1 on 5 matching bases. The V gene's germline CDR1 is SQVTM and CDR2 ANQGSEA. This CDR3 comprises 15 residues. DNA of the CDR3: TGCAGCGTTGTTCTTCAGGGCTATAGGAATCAGCCTCAGCATTTC. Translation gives CSVVLQGYRNQPQHF.

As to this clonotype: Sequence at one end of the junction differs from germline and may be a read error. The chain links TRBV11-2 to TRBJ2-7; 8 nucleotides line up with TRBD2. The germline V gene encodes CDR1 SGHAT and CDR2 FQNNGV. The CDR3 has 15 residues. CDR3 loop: CVSSSLVAGGNEQYF. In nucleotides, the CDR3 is TGTGTCAGCAGCTCCTTAGTGGCGGGAGGTAACGAGCAGTACTTC.

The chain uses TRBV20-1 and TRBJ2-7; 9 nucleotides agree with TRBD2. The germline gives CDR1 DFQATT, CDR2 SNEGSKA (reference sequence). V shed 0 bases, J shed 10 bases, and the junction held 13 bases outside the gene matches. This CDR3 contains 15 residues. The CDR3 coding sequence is TGCAGTGCTAGAGATCCTAGCGGGACCGTTTACGGACAGTACTTC. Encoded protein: CSARDPSGTVYGQYF.

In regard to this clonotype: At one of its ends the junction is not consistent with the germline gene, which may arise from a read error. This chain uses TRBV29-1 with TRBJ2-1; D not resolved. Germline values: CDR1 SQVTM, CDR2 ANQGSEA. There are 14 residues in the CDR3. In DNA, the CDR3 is TGCAACGTCGAGCCCTGTTTTACCTACAATGAGCAGTTATTC. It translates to CNVEPCFTYNEQLF.

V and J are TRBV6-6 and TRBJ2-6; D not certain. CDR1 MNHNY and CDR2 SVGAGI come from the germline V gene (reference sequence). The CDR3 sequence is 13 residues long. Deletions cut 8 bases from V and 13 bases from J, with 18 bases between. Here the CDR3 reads CASAPPGVKVLTF. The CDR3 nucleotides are TGTGCCAGCGCCCCCCCTGGGGTCAAAGTCCTGACTTTC.

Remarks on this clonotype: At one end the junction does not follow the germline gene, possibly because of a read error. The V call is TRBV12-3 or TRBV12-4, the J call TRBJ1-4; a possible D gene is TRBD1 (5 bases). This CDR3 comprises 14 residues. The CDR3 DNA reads TGTTCCAGCGGCCCCGGGGGTGCTAATGAAAAACTGTTTTTT. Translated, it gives CSSGPGGANEKLFF.

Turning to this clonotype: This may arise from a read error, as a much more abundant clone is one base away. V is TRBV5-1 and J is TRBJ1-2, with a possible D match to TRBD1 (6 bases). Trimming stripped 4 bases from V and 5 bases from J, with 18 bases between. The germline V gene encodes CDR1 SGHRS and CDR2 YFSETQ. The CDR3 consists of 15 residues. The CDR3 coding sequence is TGCGCCAGCAGCGCCTTCCCAGGGGTTCGATATGGCTACACCTTC. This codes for CASSAFPGVRYGYTF.